This T cell receptor (beta chain) was observed in a study of PD-1 blockade in classical Hodgkin lymphoma. This clone appeared once. Its target is unknown. The germline V and J ends were trimmed by 3 bases and 7 bases, with 10 bases remaining between them. Per germline, CDR1 SGHTA and CDR2 FQGNSA. The CDR3 has 14 amino acids. Measured with immunoSEQ multiplex PCR; TCRdb has only the in-frame clones, and not every one. Of approximately 61,000 clones in the sample, more than 80% were seen once. In every patient, relapse followed autologous stem cell transplantation, while exposure to brentuximab vedotin differed. Broader study findings: Why the repertoires differ is still unclear, perhaps disease activity or prior therapy. Relapsed/refractory patients reportedly had the lowest baseline TCR diversity, below newly diagnosed patients, who were below healthy donors. The CD4+ diversity rise by C4D1 was clearest in complete responders. Complete responders started with a diversity level that resembled newly diagnosed patients at baseline.

The rearrangement joins TRBV7-2 to TRBJ1-6; TRBD1 is a possible D gene (5 bases). The receptor comes from a human donor with classical Hodgkin lymphoma. The sequencing used peripheral blood mononuclear cells (PBMCs), collected at baseline. CDR3 residues: CASSFGARNSPLHF. The CDR3 DNA reads as TGTGCCAGCAGCTTCGGGGCCCGGAATTCACCCCTCCACTTT.